This entry features one T cell receptor beta chain sequence. Its target is unknown. TCRdb keeps only in-frame clones here, not all; method: immunoSEQ multiplex PCR. The repertoire includes approximately 1,800 clones, around nine tenths of them detected once, and approximately 3.7% sits in the top ten. The source of the sample is a study of hypomethylating agent response in myelodysplastic syndrome. General observations from the study: Across all patients and within response groups, hypomethylating treatment left richness, diversity and clonality without significant change.

CDR3 length: 14 amino acids. Germline V gene lookup returns CDR1 MNHNS and CDR2 SASEGT. Trimming cost V 1 base and J 1 base, with 5 bases left between them. The V call is TRBV6-1, the J call TRBJ2-1; no firm D call. The TCR comes from a human donor with myelodysplastic syndrome. Sequenced material: bone marrow, taken before or after starting hypomethylating agent treatment for myelodysplastic syndrome (not recorded which). CDR3 loop: CASSEGESYNEQFF. As DNA, the CDR3 is TGTGCCAGCAGTGAAGGGGAATCCTACAATGAGCAGTTCTTC.